This T cell receptor beta chain was identified during a study of T cell responses to AZD1222 COVID-19 vaccine. Study-wide results and limits: None of the repertoires were sampled until the peak T cell response had passed. Spike-spanning, vaccine-associated CD4 TCRs were dominant at 160-218 and 743-854. Among AZD1222 vaccinees, only six were seropositive at baseline.

As for this clone: The antigen remains undetermined.

The assay was immunoSEQ multiplex PCR, and TCRdb's table has in-frame clones only and misses some. The table includes approximately 98,000 clones, approximately 89% detected once. This receptor was taken from an adult in good health. Sequenced material: peripheral blood, taken on day 0 of MenACWY control vaccination.

The CDR3 loop reads CASSQGRYAGGNTDTQYF. The CDR3 region has the DNA TGTGCCAGCAGCCAAGGTCGCTATGCGGGGGGCAACACAGATACGCAGTATTTT. The genes are TRBV3-1 (or the pseudogene TRBV3-2) and TRBJ2-3, with 8 bases fitting TRBD2. The germline V gene encodes CDR1 LGHDT and CDR2 YNNKEL (reference sequence). This CDR3 has 18 residues. V was pared by 1 base and J by 2 bases, with 11 bases of the junction left unmatched.